Listed below are T cell receptor beta chains from one sample, sequenced in a study of beta chain features in type 1 diabetes. The table came from immunoSEQ multiplex PCR; TCRdb's copy has only in-frame clones and leaves some out. The sample carries 900,000 or so clones, roughly a sixth recorded once. Sequenced input: naive CD4+ T cells from blood. These receptors all stem from a woman younger than 30 in good health. CDR3s include the opening cysteine and the closing phenylalanine or tryptophan. D genes are given only for firm matches. Clone size is given for some rows only: seen once, a few or many times, or a class if the clone is expanded.

>NA|TRBV11-2|few|TRBJ2-7
TGTGCCAGCAGCTTCAGACTACGCGAGCAGTACTTC
CASSFRLREQYF
>NA|TRBV5-4|few|TRBJ1-1
TGTGCCAGCAGCTTGGCCGGGGGGGCCGTGAGGTTTTTT
CASSLAGGAVRFF
>TRBD2|TRBV18|NA|TRBJ2-3
TGTGCCAGCAGACTAGCGGGAGGATCAGATACGCAGTATTTT
CASRLAGGSDTQYF
>TRBD2|TRBV14|few|TRBJ2-1
TGTGCCAGCAGCCAAGATCGGAAAGCGGGAGTCTTCGGTGAGCAGTTCTTC
CASSQDRKAGVFGEQFF
>TRBD1|TRBV5-1|NA|TRBJ2-7
TGCGCCAGCAGACCGACCGGGACAGGGGATGCCCACGAGCAGTACTTC
CASRPTGTGDAHEQYF
>NA|TRBV29-1|NA|TRBJ1-1
TGCAGCGTTGTAGTGTGGAACACTGAAGCTTTCTTT
CSVVVWNTEAFF
>TRBD1|TRBV6-1|few|TRBJ1-2
TGTGCCAGCAGTGAATCAGGGGGCTATGGCTACACCTTC
CASSESGGYGYTF
>TRBD2|TRBV10-3|few|TRBJ2-7
TGTGCCATCAGTGAGACCCACCGGACTAGCGGACCCTACGAGCAGTACTTC
CAISETHRTSGPYEQYF
>TRBD1|TRBV19|few|TRBJ2-5
TGTGCCAGTAGTAGACAGGGGCAAGAGACCCAGTACTTC
CASSRQGQETQYF
>TRBD2|TRBV9|NA|TRBJ2-7
TGTGCCAGCAGCGTCGGGACTAGCGAAACCTACGAGCAGTACTTC
CASSVGTSETYEQYF
>TRBD1|TRBV9|few|TRBJ2-1
TGTGCCAGCAGCGCCTCCGGGACAGGGGGCTCCTACAATGAGCAGTTCTTC
CASSASGTGGSYNEQFF
>NA|TRBV7-9|NA|TRBJ2-1
TGTGCCAGCAGCTCGAGATACAATGAGCAGTTCTTC
CASSSRYNEQFF
>NA|TRBV4-3|few|TRBJ2-7
TGCGCCAGCAGCCAAGCACTTAGGAGCCCCTACGAGCAGTACTTC
CASSQALRSPYEQYF
>TRBD2|TRBV28|few|TRBJ2-1
TGTGCCAGCAGTTCCGCCGGGACTAGCGGGTACAATGAGCAGTTCTTC
CASSSAGTSGYNEQFF
>TRBD2|TRBV9|few|TRBJ2-7
TGTGCCAGCAGCCCACCGGGGGCTAGCGGGAGGTACGAGCAGTACTTC
CASSPPGASGRYEQYF
>NA|TRBV2|NA|TRBJ2-7
TGTGCCAGCAGTGGTGTAAGCTCCTACGAGCAGTACTTC
CASSGVSSYEQYF
>NA|TRBV5-4|NA|TRBJ1-2
TGTGCCAGCAGCTTGGGGGGCAGGGCCTATGGCTACACCTTC
CASSLGGRAYGYTF
>TRBD2|TRBV6-5|few|TRBJ2-1
TGTGCCAGCAGGCGAGGACTAGCCCAAAATGAGCAGTTCTTC
CASRRGLAQNEQFF
>TRBD2|TRBV7-9|NA|TRBJ2-3
TGTGCCAGCAGCTTAATAGCGGGAGCAGATACGCAGTATTTT
CASSLIAGADTQYF
>NA|TRBV6-6|few|TRBJ1-2
TGTGCCAGCACCGGCGACACCTATGGCTACACCTTC
CASTGDTYGYTF
>NA|TRBV2|few|TRBJ2-7
TGTGCCAGCAGTGATGTTTACGAGCAGTACTTC
CASSDVYEQYF
>NA|TRBV29-1|NA|TRBJ1-1
TGCAGCGTTGGGACCTGGGCTGAAGCTTTCTTT
CSVGTWAEAFF
>NA|TRBV7-6|NA|TRBJ2-5
TGTGCCAGCAGCTTACGCAGGTTTGAGACCCAGTACTTC
CASSLRRFETQYF
>NA|TRBV5-1|few|TRBJ1-2
TGCGCCAGCAGCTTGGCCGGAAGTTCTGGCTACACCTTC
CASSLAGSSGYTF
>NA|TRBV27|NA|TRBJ2-1
TGTGCCAGCAGTTTAGAATTGGAGAGCTCCTACAATGAGCAGTTCTTC
CASSLELESSYNEQFF
>NA|TRBV18|NA|TRBJ2-5
TGTGCCAGCTCACCACCGTCCCGAGAGACCCAGTACTTC
CASSPPSRETQYF
>NA|TRBV15|NA|TRBJ1-2
TGTGCCACCAGCAGAGAGGTTCAGGGTGCTGGAACCTTC
CATSREVQGAGTF
>NA|TRBV19|few|TRBJ1-5
TGTGCCAGTAGTACCCACAGGGGCAATCAGCCCCAGCATTTT
CASSTHRGNQPQHF
>NA|TRBV11-1|few|TRBJ2-1
TGTGCCAGCAGCCGGCGTAATCTAAGGGCGGGTGAGCAGTTCTTC
CASSRRNLRAGEQFF
>TRBD2|TRBV7-3|few|TRBJ2-1
TGTGCCAGCAGCCCTAGCGGGAGGTCTGCTGAGCAGTTCTTC
CASSPSGRSAEQFF
>NA|TRBV15|few|TRBJ2-7
TGTGCCACCAGCAGAGATCAAGGTTACGAGCAGTACTTC
CATSRDQGYEQYF
>NA|TRBV27|NA|TRBJ1-2
TGTGCCAGCAGTTCAACAGGGAACTATGGCTACACCTTC
CASSSTGNYGYTF
>NA|TRBV7-3|NA|TRBJ1-1
TGTGCCAGCAGCCCACAGGGAGATGGTACCACTGAAGCTTTCTTT
CASSPQGDGTTEAFF
>TRBD1|TRBV19|few|TRBJ1-2
TGTGCCAGTAGTATAGGCACAGGGGGCGCTCGCTATGGCTACACCTTC
CASSIGTGGARYGYTF
>NA|TRBV7-2|NA|TRBJ1-2
TGTGCCAGCAGCTTGAGTTCGAGCACTAACTATGGCTACACCTTC
CASSLSSSTNYGYTF
>NA|TRBV7-6|NA|TRBJ2-5
TGTGCCAGCAGCTTAGGATTGCGGGCCCAGGAGACCCAGTACTTC
CASSLGLRAQETQYF
>NA|TRBV7-2|few|TRBJ1-3
TGTGCCAGCAGCTTCAAGGGGGACGGAAACACCATATATTTT
CASSFKGDGNTIYF
>NA|TRBV6-5|NA|TRBJ2-7
TGTGCCAGCAGTTATTGGTCAAGTCGGGGTTCCGAGCAGTACTTC
CASSYWSSRGSEQYF
>NA|TRBV5-6|NA|TRBJ2-6
TGTGCCAGCAGCTTGTCTTGGGGGCCGAGCTCTGGGGCCAACGTCCTGACTTTC
CASSLSWGPSSGANVLTF
>TRBD1|TRBV18|few|TRBJ2-3
TGTGCCAGCTCACTATACGACAGGGTAACGCAGTATTTT
CASSLYDRVTQYF
>TRBD2|TRBV7-6|NA|TRBJ2-2
TGTGCCAGCAGCTCCACTGGGGGGGCCGGGGAGCTGTTTTTT
CASSSTGGAGELFF
>NA|TRBV6-5|few|TRBJ2-4
TGTGCCAGCGGTACCGTAGCCAAAAACATTCAGTACTTC
CASGTVAKNIQYF
>NA|TRBV29-1|few|TRBJ2-1
TGCAGCTCCCGGGGCGGGATAAACAATGAGCAGTTCTTC
CSSRGGINNEQFF
>NA|TRBV15|NA|TRBJ2-1
TGTGCCACCAGCAGAGGCCCCTTTCACACCGGCTCCTACAATGAGCAGTTCTTC
CATSRGPFHTGSYNEQFF
>NA|TRBV18|NA|TRBJ1-5
TGTGCCAGCTCACCAAACGCGGCAGGGACGGCCCAGCCCCAGCATTTT
CASSPNAAGTAQPQHF
>NA|TRBV6-5|few|TRBJ1-1
TGTGCCAGCCAAGAGTTCGGGGGCACTGAAGCTTTCTTT
CASQEFGGTEAFF
>TRBD2|TRBV7-2|few|TRBJ2-5
TGTGCCAGCAGCCGTGCCTCGACTAGCGGCCAAGAGACCCAGTACTTC
CASSRASTSGQETQYF
>TRBD2|TRBV7-2|few|TRBJ2-1
TGTGCCAGCAGAGCGGGAGGGCCCCACAATGAGCAGTTCTTC
CASRAGGPHNEQFF
>NA|TRBV18|NA|TRBJ2-1
TGTGCCAGCTCACCAGCCAATCTGTATGAGCAGTTCTTC
CASSPANLYEQFF
>NA|TRBV11-1|NA|TRBJ1-4
TGTGCCAGCAGCTTAGCCGGTGGCGAAAAACTGTTTTTT
CASSLAGGEKLFF
>TRBD2|TRBV28|few|TRBJ2-5
TGTGCCAGCACCCTGGGACTAGCGGGGGAGACCCAGTACTTC
CASTLGLAGETQYF